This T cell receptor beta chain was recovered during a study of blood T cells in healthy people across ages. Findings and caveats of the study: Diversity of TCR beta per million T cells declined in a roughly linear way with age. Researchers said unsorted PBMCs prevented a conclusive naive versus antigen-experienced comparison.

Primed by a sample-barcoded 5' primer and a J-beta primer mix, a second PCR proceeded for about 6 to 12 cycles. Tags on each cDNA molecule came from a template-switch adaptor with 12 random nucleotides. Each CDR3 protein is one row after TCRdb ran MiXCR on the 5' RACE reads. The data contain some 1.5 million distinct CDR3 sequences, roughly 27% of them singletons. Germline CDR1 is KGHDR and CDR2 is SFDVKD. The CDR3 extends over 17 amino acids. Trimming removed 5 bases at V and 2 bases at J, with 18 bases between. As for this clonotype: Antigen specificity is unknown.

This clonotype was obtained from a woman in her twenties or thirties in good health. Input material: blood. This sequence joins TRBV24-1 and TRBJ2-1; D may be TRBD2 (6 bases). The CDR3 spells CATSARGTGSPYNEQFF. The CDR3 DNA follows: TGTGCCACCAGTGCCCGGGGGACTGGGAGCCCCTACAATGAGCAGTTCTTC.